This T cell receptor (beta chain) was captured in a study of blood T cell repertoires in COVID-19. Study-level information: Samples representing acute and convalescent COVID-19 were sourced from the United States, Italy and Spain. From T cells, B-cell-depleted T cells, or PBMCs came the material, which was cDNA or gDNA.

The CDR3 has 12 residues. V lost 4 bases to trimming and J lost 6 bases, with 8 bases between them. Germline values: CDR1 LGHDT, CDR2 YNNKEL (reference sequence). Authors' data handling: The authors estimated nucleated cell counts from reference gene primer amplification. TCRdb keeps only in-frame clones here, not all; method: immunoSEQ multiplex PCR. V, J and clone size were drawn from that table, and D and trimming were deduced from the DNA. The repertoire holds about 68,000 clones, with 65% to 90% as singletons. Sequencing was carried out using peripheral blood. The chain couples TRBV3-1 (or the pseudogene TRBV3-2) to TRBJ2-3; unclear D gene. The sequence derives from a man aged 50 to 60 with acute or convalescent COVID-19. The CDR3 reads CASSPRSDTQYF. CDR3 nucleotides: TGTGCCAGCAGCCCTAGATCCGATACGCAGTATTTT.